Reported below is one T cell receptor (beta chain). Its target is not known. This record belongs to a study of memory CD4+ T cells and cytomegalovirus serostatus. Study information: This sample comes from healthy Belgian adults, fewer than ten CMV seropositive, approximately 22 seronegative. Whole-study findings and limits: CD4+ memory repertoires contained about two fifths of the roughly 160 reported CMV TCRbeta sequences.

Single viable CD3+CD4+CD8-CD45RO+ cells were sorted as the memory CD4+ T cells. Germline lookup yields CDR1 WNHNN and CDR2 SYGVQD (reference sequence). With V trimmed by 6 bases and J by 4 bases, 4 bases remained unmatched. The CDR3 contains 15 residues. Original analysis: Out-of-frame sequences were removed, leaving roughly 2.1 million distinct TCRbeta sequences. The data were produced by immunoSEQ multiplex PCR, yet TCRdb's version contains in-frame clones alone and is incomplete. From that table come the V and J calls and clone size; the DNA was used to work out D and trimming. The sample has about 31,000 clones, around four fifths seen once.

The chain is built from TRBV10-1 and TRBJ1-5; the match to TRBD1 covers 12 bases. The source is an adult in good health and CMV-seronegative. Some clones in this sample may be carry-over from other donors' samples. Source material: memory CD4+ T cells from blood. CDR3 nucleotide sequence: TGCGCCAGCAGACCGGGACAGGGGGCTAATCAGCCCCAGCATTTT. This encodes CASRPGQGANQPQHF.